Below, 8 T cell receptor beta chains from the same sample are listed, as sequenced in a study of early T cells in non-severe SARS-CoV-2 infection. Each CDR3 protein is one row after TCRdb ran MiXCR on the 5' RACE reads. This table has about 26,000 distinct CDR3 sequences, 3.5% to 4.5% appearing once. The source material was whole blood. The receptors shown here come from an adult who was a healthcare worker with PCR-confirmed SARS-CoV-2 infection or an uninfected control (not recorded which).

This clonotype was observed at least ten times. The CDR3 bases are TGTGCCAGCAGCGAAGGGACCCCGGAAGTCTCCTACGAGCAGTACTTC. The encoded protein is CASSEGTPEVSYEQYF. The V call is TRBV9, the J call TRBJ2-7, with D perhaps being TRBD1 or TRBD2 (5 bases each). With 3 bases removed from V and 0 bases from J, the gap between germline ends came to 16 bases. In germline, CDR1 is SGDLS, CDR2 YYNGEE. The CDR3 is 16 amino acids.

This clonotype was observed at least ten times. The rearrangement uses TRBV9 and TRBJ2-2; maybe TRBD1 (5 bases). The CDR3 is 14 residues long. Germline CDR1 and CDR2: SGDLS and YYNGEE. Trimming pared 5 bases from V and 2 bases from J, leaving 10 bases between. CDR3 region: CASREQANTGELFF. The CDR3 coding sequence is TGTGCCAGCAGAGAACAGGCTAACACCGGGGAGCTGTTTTTT.

A word on this clonotype: A much larger clone differs from this one at a single base, so this may be a read error. This rearrangement joins TRBV7-9 to TRBJ1-1; D may be TRBD1 (6 bases). Trimming left V 5 bases short and J 0 bases short, with 13 bases between. Germline-derived CDR1 and CDR2 are SEHNR and FQNEAQ (reference sequence). The length of the CDR3 is 15 residues. This chain's CDR3 is CASSRTVSVNTEAFF. CDR3 bases: TGTGCCAGCAGCCGGACAGTCTCCGTGAACACTGAAGCTTTCTTT.

This clonotype has at least ten counts. The chain links TRBV12-3 or TRBV12-4 to TRBJ1-1, with a tentative D call TRBD1 (6 bases). Trimming took 2 bases from V and 3 from J, leaving 7 bases between them. The CDR3 length is 13 residues. CDR3 in amino acids: CASSLTGYTEAFF. The DNA of the CDR3 is TGTGCCAGCAGTTTAACAGGGTACACTGAAGCTTTCTTT.

This clonotype was counted ten times or more. J is TRBJ2-1 and V is TRBV6-2 or TRBV6-3; the match to TRBD1 covers 7 bases. This CDR3 spans 16 amino acids. CDR1 MNHEY and CDR2 SVGEGT come from the germline V gene. J gave up 2 bases and V 7 bases, and 11 bases lay outside the gene matches. The CDR3 is CASTTFDRDAYNEQFF. CDR3 DNA sequence: TGTGCCAGCACCACCTTTGACAGGGACGCCTACAATGAGCAGTTCTTC.

This clonotype appeared many times. This chain connects TRBV29-1 to TRBJ2-3, with 9 bases aligning to TRBD2. Trimming took 7 bases from V and 5 from J; bases not matched to a gene: 7. The germline V gene has CDR1 SQVTM and CDR2 ANQGSEA. CDR3 length: 13 residues. For the CDR3, the DNA is TGCAGCGCCCGGACTAGCGAAGGAGATACGCAGTATTTT. It encodes CSARTSEGDTQYF.

This clonotype has ten or more counts. The chain is built from TRBV11-2 and TRBJ2-7, with D unclear. Trimming left V 4 bases short and J 3 bases short, with 4 bases between. CDR1 and CDR2 from the germline V gene are SGHAT and FQNNGV. This CDR3 is 11 amino acids long. As DNA, the CDR3 is TGTGCCAGCAGCTCGTTCTACGAGCAGTACTTC. Translation gives CASSSFYEQYF. Together with reference TRBV11-2 and TRBJ2-7, the CDR3 gives the full variable domain: EAGVAQSPRYKIIEKRQSVAFWCNPISGHATLYWYQQILGQGPKLLIQFQNNGVVDDSQLPKDRFSAERLKGVDSTLKIQPAKLEDSAVYLCASSSFYEQYFGPGTRLTVT.

V is TRBV19 and J is TRBJ2-7; perhaps TRBD2 as D (5 bases). The V end was cut by 3 bases, the J end by 3 bases, with 12 bases between. The CDR3 loop spans 14 amino acids. Looked up from germline, CDR1 is LNHDA and CDR2 is SQIVND (reference sequence). The CDR3 DNA is TGTGCCAGTAGTATCGGACCAGGAGGCTACGAGCAGTACTTC. This encodes CASSIGPGGYEQYF.